The 15 T cell receptor beta chains reported below all come from one sample, sequenced in a study of T cells in Graves' hyperthyroidism and ophthalmopathy. Researchers took RNA transcripts and amplified the TCR beta CDR3 regions from them. The HTBI primer set served for first-round RT-PCR of the TCR CDR3. In TCRdb, the multiplex PCR reads were re-called with MiXCR into one record per CDR3 protein. Found here are about 250,000 distinct CDR3 sequences, roughly 22% of them singletons; the top ten hold around 65%. Sequencing was done on a sample of blood. The receptor set was obtained from a young man with Graves' ophthalmopathy.

In this sample, this clonotype turned up a few times. This chain joins TRBV11-1 and TRBJ1-4, with 9 positions matching TRBD1. CDR1 and CDR2 (germline): SGHAT, FQDESV (reference sequence). V dropped 5 bases and J dropped 7; count of bases not matched to a gene: 14. This CDR3 region has 17 residues. The CDR3 nucleotides read TGTGCCAGCAGCCCCCGTGGCCGGCCGGGACAGGGTGAAAAACTGTTTTTT. Protein product: CASSPRGRPGQGEKLFF.

This clonotype was seen many times. CDR3 loop: CASEQGVGYGYTF. CDR3 in DNA: TGTGCCAGCGAACAGGGGGTAGGCTATGGCTACACCTTC. The V call is TRBV2, the J call TRBJ1-2, with 8 bases that match TRBD1. J lost 4 bases, V lost 8 bases, and 6 bases had no gene match. The CDR3 covers 13 residues. Germline values: CDR1 SNHLY, CDR2 FYNNEI.

V is TRBV19 and J is TRBJ2-2; D may be TRBD2 (6 bases). Germline CDR1 and CDR2: LNHDA and SQIVND (reference sequence). V lost 11 bases, J lost 5 bases, and 24 bases lay in between. The CDR3 has 16 amino acids. The CDR3 reads CAVRSDYPTRTGELFF. As DNA, the CDR3 is TGTGCCGTAAGATCGGACTACCCCACGAGGACCGGGGAGCTGTTTTTT.

At least ten counts were recorded for this clonotype. CDR3 DNA: TGTGCCAGCAGCCCCCGGCTCGGGACTAGCAATGAGCAGTTCTTC. Translation gives CASSPRLGTSNEQFF. The rearrangement uses TRBV9 and TRBJ2-1; 8 nucleotides align to TRBD2. The CDR3 is 15 residues long. Germline CDR1 and CDR2: SGDLS and YYNGEE. With 4 bases clipped from V and 6 bases from J, the junction kept 9 bases outside the gene matches. Based on the CDR3 plus reference TRBV9 and TRBJ2-1, the full variable domain is DSGVTQTPKHLITATGQRVTLRCSPRSGDLSVYWYQQSLDQGLQFLIQYYNGEERAKGNILERFSAQQFPDLHSELNLSSLELGDSALYFCASSPRLGTSNEQFFGPGTRLTVL.

The CDR3 spells CASSRDYGEQFF. The CDR3 DNA sequence: TGTGCCAGCAGTAGGGACTACGGTGAGCAGTTCTTC. The chain joins TRBV6-2 or TRBV6-3 to TRBJ2-1; 7 bases agree with TRBD2. Germline V lookup: CDR1 MNHEY, CDR2 SVGEGT. J was trimmed by 9 bases and V by 5 bases; bases with no gene match: 4. The CDR3 has 12 amino acids.

This clonotype was counted a few times. V gene TRBV27 combines with J gene TRBJ2-3, with TRBD2 matching 7 bases. The CDR3 is 14 residues long. Germline lookup yields CDR1 MNHEY and CDR2 SMNVEV (reference sequence). Trimming removed 6 bases from V and 6 bases from J; junction bases left unmatched: 9. The chain's CDR3 is CASRLSGILDTQYF. CDR3 coding DNA: TGTGCCAGCAGACTCAGCGGGATTCTGGATACGCAGTATTTT.

There are many counts of this clonotype. The V gene is TRBV6-2 or TRBV6-3, the J gene TRBJ2-1, with 7 bases matching TRBD2. The CDR3 length is 14 residues. J gave up 6 bases and V 2 bases, and 4 bases lay outside the gene matches. CDR1 and CDR2 (germline): MNHEY, SVGEGT. The CDR3 sequence: CASSYGRARNEQFF. DNA for the CDR3: TGTGCCAGCAGTTACGGGAGGGCCCGCAATGAGCAGTTCTTC.

This clonotype was seen only a few times. The chain has TRBV2 and TRBJ2-7; the D is unclear. The CDR3 is 12 amino acids. The V end lost 7 bases, the J end lost 2 bases, and 9 bases lay between the germline ends. The germline V gene has CDR1 SNHLY and CDR2 FYNNEI. CDR3 amino acids: CASIVVPYEQYF. The CDR3 nucleotides read TGTGCCAGCATTGTGGTACCCTACGAGCAGTACTTC.

V is TRBV2 and J is TRBJ2-1, with TRBD1 matching 9 bases. Unmatched junction bases numbered 1, after V lost 1 base and J lost 6 bases. CDR1 and CDR2 from the germline V gene are SNHLY and FYNNEI. The CDR3 runs to 14 residues. CDR3 loop: CASSEGQGGNEQFF. CDR3 DNA sequence: TGTGCCAGCAGTGAAGGACAGGGGGGCAATGAGCAGTTCTTC.

This clonotype was seen at least ten times. This chain joins TRBV11-1 and TRBJ1-1; D not resolved. Germline assignment: CDR1 SGHAT and CDR2 FQDESV (reference sequence). The CDR3 consists of 15 residues. Trimming left V 3 bases short and J 1 base short, with 12 bases between. The CDR3 here is CASSFRAPRNTEAFF. CDR3 DNA sequence: TGTGCCAGCAGCTTTAGAGCCCCCCGGAACACTGAAGCTTTCTTT.

The rearrangement uses TRBV20-1 and TRBJ1-1, with D uncertain. This CDR3 spans 10 amino acids. Trimming removed 5 bases at V and 13 bases at J, with 14 bases between. The germline CDR1 and CDR2 sequences are DFQATT and SNEGSKA (reference sequence). The CDR3 reads CSAGTRLLFF. CDR3 nucleotide sequence: TGCAGTGCTGGAACACGGCTGCTTTTCTTT.

This clonotype was detected many times. The rearrangement uses TRBV20-1 and TRBJ2-2; D is ambiguous. This CDR3 region has 13 residues. Trimming cost V 1 base and J 1 base, with 4 bases left between them. Germline CDR1 and CDR2: DFQATT and SNEGSKA (reference sequence). CDR3 sequence: CSARVWNTGELFF. CDR3 nucleotide sequence: TGCAGTGCTAGAGTTTGGAACACCGGGGAGCTGTTTTTT.

This chain joins TRBV6-2 or TRBV6-3 and TRBJ2-3; D is uncertain. Per the germline V gene, CDR1 is MNHEY and CDR2 is SVGEGT. V lost 0 bases and J 6 bases, leaving 19 bases between the germline ends. This CDR3 region has 17 residues. The CDR3: CASSYSNKRVAPDTQYF. CDR3 sequence (DNA): TGTGCCAGCAGTTACTCGAATAAGCGAGTGGCGCCGGATACGCAGTATTTT.

The chain recombines TRBV18 with TRBJ2-7; tentatively, D is TRBD1 (5 bases). Trimming removed 0 bases from V and 2 bases from J, with 8 bases in between. This CDR3 region has 14 residues. Germline-derived CDR1 and CDR2 are KGHSH and LQKENI. As DNA, the CDR3 is TGTGCCAGCTCACCACCGCGCAGGGCCTACGAGCAGTACTTC. Its protein is CASSPPRRAYEQYF.

A remark on this clonotype: A much larger clone lies a single base off, so this may be a read error. The gene calls are TRBV6-1 and TRBJ2-2; 10 bases agree with TRBD1. The V gene's germline CDR1 is MNHNS and CDR2 SASEGT. With 3 bases clipped from V and 7 bases from J, the junction kept 5 bases outside the gene matches. The CDR3 totals 15 residues. The CDR3 DNA reads as TGTGCCAGCAGTGACCGGGACAGGGGCATCGGGGAGCTGTTTTTT. Translated: CASSDRDRGIGELFF.